A selection of T cell receptor beta chains follows, all from one sample in a study of CD8+ T cells in alopecia areata. Measured with immunoSEQ multiplex PCR; TCRdb has only the in-frame clones, and not every one. In the table there are about 200,000 clones, approximately 52% of which are singletons. Sample: CD4+ T cells sorted from blood, taken at week 0. These receptors all come from a human donor with alopecia areata. The CDR3 runs from the conserved cysteine through the conserved F or W. A D gene is named only where the DNA matches it firmly. Not every row has a clone size; where given, it reads once, few, many or a size class.

j_call clone_size d_call v_call cdr3_aa cdr3_nt
TRBJ2-5 - - TRBV29-1 CSAEQETQYF TGCAGCGCAGAACAAGAGACCCAGTACTTC
TRBJ2-3 few TRBD1 TRBV2 CASSPGQVSDTQYF TGTGCCAGCAGTCCCGGACAGGTCAGCGATACGCAGTATTTT
TRBJ2-7 many TRBD2 TRBV7-9 CASSLEASGGQYF TGTGCCAGCAGCTTAGAGGCTAGCGGAGGGCAGTACTTC
TRBJ2-5 - - TRBV4-1 CASSQGTYQETQYF TGCGCCAGCAGCCAAGGGACTTACCAAGAGACCCAGTACTTC
TRBJ1-1 - TRBD1 TRBV27 CASSRRDRVAEAFF TGTGCCAGCAGTCGCCGGGACAGGGTCGCTGAAGCTTTCTTT
TRBJ2-7 - - TRBV6-6 CASSYYMDHEQYF TGTGCCAGCAGTTACTATATGGACCACGAGCAGTACTTC
TRBJ1-2 - - TRBV5-1 CASSLGQAFRSSF TGCGCCAGCAGCTTGGGACAAGCCTTCAGGTCTTCCTTC
TRBJ1-4 - - TRBV30 CAWRSPGRSEKLFF TGTGCCTGGAGATCCCCAGGCAGGAGTGAAAAACTGTTTTTT
TRBJ2-7 - - TRBV7-9 CASSLMGGVGSEQYF TGTGCCAGCAGCTTAATGGGGGGAGTCGGCTCCGAGCAGTACTTC
TRBJ1-3 few - TRBV29-1 CSVQGGRRESSGNTIYF TGCAGCGTCCAAGGGGGGCGCAGGGAGAGCTCTGGAAACACCATATATTTT
TRBJ1-2 - - TRBV7-6 CASSLALAPAGYGYTF TGTGCCAGCAGCTTAGCGCTGGCGCCTGCGGGGTATGGCTACACCTTC
TRBJ2-3 - TRBD2 TRBV15 CATSRGPQREFVDTQYF TGTGCCACCAGCAGAGGCCCCCAGCGGGAGTTTGTAGATACGCAGTATTTT
TRBJ2-7 few - TRBV5-1 CASNPQGQSYEQYF TGCGCCAGCAACCCCCAGGGTCAGTCCTACGAGCAGTACTTC
TRBJ1-2 - - TRBV28 CASSLLGGQGGRGYTF TGTGCCAGCAGTTTATTGGGAGGGCAGGGCGGACGCGGCTACACCTTC
TRBJ2-1 - - TRBV18 CASSTSGNNEQFF TGTGCCAGCTCAACCAGCGGTAACAATGAGCAGTTCTTC
TRBJ2-7 - TRBD1 TRBV18 CASSPGTGSHEQYF TGTGCCAGCTCACCTGGGACAGGGTCCCACGAGCAGTACTTC
TRBJ2-1 - TRBD2 TRBV14 CASSRQSGTSGRDEQFF TGTGCCAGCAGCCGTCAGTCCGGGACTAGCGGGAGAGATGAGCAGTTCTTC
TRBJ1-2 - TRBD1 TRBV6-5 CASSYQTGSGYTF TGTGCCAGCAGTTACCAGACAGGGTCCGGCTACACCTTC
TRBJ2-4 - - TRBV30 CAWSVRVTKNIQYF TGTGCCTGGAGTGTAAGGGTAACCAAAAACATTCAGTACTTC
TRBJ2-1 - - TRBV6-5 CASTNRVGGYNEQFF TGTGCCAGCACCAACCGGGTGGGGGGATACAATGAGCAGTTCTTC
TRBJ1-1 - - TRBV28 CASFASWGTEAFF TGTGCCAGCTTTGCTAGCTGGGGGACTGAAGCTTTCTTT
TRBJ1-4 once - TRBV30 CAWSFSKFGTPTNEKLFF TGTGCCTGGAGTTTCAGTAAATTTGGCACTCCAACTAATGAAAAACTGTTTTTT
TRBJ2-6 - TRBD1 TRBV25-1 CASSGQGLVLTF TGTGCCAGCTCCGGACAGGGTCTCGTCCTGACTTTC
TRBJ1-2 - - TRBV30 CAWSVKTDGYTF TGTGCCTGGAGTGTGAAAACGGATGGCTACACCTTC
TRBJ1-1 - TRBD1 TRBV30 CAWSRGPQEAFF TGTGCCTGGAGCAGGGGGCCTCAGGAAGCTTTCTTT
TRBJ2-4 - - TRBV29-1 CSVESGSNIQYF TGCAGCGTTGAATCTGGGTCGAACATTCAGTACTTC
TRBJ1-3 - - TRBV7-9 CASSFPGTSGNTIYF TGTGCCAGCAGCTTTCCGGGGACCTCTGGAAACACCATATATTTT
TRBJ2-3 - TRBD1 TRBV7-3 CASSRDRGYTDTQYF TGTGCCAGCAGCCGAGACAGGGGGTACACAGATACGCAGTATTTT
TRBJ1-2 many TRBD1 TRBV9 CASSGTDQGARGYTF TGTGCCAGCAGCGGGACGGATCAGGGGGCGCGCGGCTACACCTTC
TRBJ2-7 few - TRBV30 CAWSSGPQGGEQYF TGTGCCTGGAGTTCGGGGCCCCAGGGAGGTGAGCAGTACTTC
TRBJ2-1 - TRBD2 TRBV15 CATSRETSGRGHEQFF TGTGCCACCAGCAGGGAGACTAGCGGGAGGGGGCATGAGCAGTTCTTC
TRBJ2-5 few TRBD2 TRBV5-1 CASRGRGTSGTRETQYF TGCGCCAGCAGGGGTAGGGGGACTAGCGGGACGAGAGAGACCCAGTACTTC
TRBJ1-5 once TRBD1 TRBV30 CAWSISTGSNQPQHF TGTGCCTGGAGCATATCGACAGGGAGCAATCAGCCCCAGCATTTT
TRBJ1-2 - - TRBV2 CASRVNTGNYGYTF TGTGCCAGCAGAGTAAACACAGGGAACTATGGCTACACCTTC
TRBJ1-1 - TRBD1 TRBV29-1 CSVDTGTETFRSFF TGCAGCGTTGATACCGGGACAGAGACTTTTAGATCTTTCTTT
TRBJ2-5 few - TRBV5-1 CASSLGAGPQETQYF TGCGCCAGCAGCTTGGGTGCGGGGCCCCAAGAGACCCAGTACTTC
TRBJ2-4 - - TRBV27 CASSFSQGPKNIQYF TGTGCCAGCAGTTTTTCGCAGGGCCCCAAAAACATTCAGTACTTC